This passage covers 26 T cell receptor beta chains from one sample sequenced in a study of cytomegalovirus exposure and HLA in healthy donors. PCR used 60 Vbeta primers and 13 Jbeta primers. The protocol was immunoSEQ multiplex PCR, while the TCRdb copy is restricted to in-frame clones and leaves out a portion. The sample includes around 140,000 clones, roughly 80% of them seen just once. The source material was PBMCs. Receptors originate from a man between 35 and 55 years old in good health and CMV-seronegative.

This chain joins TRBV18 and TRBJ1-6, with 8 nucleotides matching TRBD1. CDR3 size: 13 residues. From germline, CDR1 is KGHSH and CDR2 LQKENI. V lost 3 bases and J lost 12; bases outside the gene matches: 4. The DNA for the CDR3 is TGTGCCAGCTCACCTCAGGGGGCGCGACCCCTCCACTTT. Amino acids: CASSPQGARPLHF.

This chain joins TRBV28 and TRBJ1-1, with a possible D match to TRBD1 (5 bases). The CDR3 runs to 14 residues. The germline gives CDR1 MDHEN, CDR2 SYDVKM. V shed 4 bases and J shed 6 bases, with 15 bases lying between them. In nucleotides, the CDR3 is TGTGCCAGCAGTTCGGGACTCCTCACCCCTGAAGCTTTCTTT. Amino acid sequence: CASSSGLLTPEAFF.

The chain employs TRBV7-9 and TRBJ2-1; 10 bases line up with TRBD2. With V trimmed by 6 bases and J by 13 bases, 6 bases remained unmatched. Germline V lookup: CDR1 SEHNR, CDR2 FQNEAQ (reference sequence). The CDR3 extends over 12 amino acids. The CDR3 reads CASRLGLAPQFF. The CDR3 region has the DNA TGTGCCAGCAGACTGGGACTAGCGCCACAGTTCTTC.

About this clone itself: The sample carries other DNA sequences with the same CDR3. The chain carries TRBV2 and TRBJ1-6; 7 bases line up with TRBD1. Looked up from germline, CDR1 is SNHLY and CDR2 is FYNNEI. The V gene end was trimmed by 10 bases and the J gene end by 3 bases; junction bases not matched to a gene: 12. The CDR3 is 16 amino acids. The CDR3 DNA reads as TGTGCCACCTTCCGACTGGGACAGCGCTATAATTCACCCCTCCACTTT. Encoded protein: CATFRLGQRYNSPLHF.

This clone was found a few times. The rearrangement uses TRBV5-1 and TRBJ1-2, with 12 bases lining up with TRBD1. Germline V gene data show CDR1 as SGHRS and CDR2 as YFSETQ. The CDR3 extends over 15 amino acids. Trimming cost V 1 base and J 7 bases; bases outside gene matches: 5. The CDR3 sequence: CASSLSGQGARGYTF. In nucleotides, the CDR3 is TGCGCCAGCAGCTTGTCGGGACAGGGGGCGCGTGGCTACACCTTC.

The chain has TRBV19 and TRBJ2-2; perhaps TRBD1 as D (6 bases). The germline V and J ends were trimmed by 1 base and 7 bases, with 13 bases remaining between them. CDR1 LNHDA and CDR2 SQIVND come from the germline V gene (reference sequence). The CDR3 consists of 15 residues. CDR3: CASSIVQGPGGELFF. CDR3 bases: TGTGCCAGTAGTATAGTTCAGGGGCCGGGCGGGGAGCTGTTTTTT.

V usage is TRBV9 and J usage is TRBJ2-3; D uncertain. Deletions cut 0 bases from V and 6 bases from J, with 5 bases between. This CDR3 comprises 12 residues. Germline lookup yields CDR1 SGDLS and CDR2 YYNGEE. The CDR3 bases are TGTGCCAGCAGCGTAGCCATGGATACGCAGTATTTT. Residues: CASSVAMDTQYF.

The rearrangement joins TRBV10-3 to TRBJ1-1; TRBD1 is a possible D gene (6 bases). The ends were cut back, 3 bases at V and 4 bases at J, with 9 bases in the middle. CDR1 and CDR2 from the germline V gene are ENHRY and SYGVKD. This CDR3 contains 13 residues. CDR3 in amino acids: CAISDRGGTEAFF. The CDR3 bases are TGTGCCATCAGTGATAGAGGGGGCACTGAAGCTTTCTTT.

CDR3 in DNA: TGCGCCAGCAGCTTGGGGGGCGCAGATACGCAGTATTTT. This gives the protein CASSLGGADTQYF. The rearrangement links TRBV5-1 to TRBJ2-3, with D possibly being TRBD1 (5 bases). This CDR3 is 13 amino acids long. Trimming pared 0 bases from V and 4 bases from J, leaving 6 bases between. Germline CDR1 reads SGHRS; CDR2 reads YFSETQ.

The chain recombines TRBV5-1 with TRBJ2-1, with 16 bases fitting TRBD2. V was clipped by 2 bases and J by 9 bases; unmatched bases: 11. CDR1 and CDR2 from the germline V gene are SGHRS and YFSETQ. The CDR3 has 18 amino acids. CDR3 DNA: TGCGCCAGCAGCTTCCCCGGGACTAGCGGGGGGGCTGTGAGTGAGCAGTTCTTC. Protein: CASSFPGTSGGAVSEQFF.

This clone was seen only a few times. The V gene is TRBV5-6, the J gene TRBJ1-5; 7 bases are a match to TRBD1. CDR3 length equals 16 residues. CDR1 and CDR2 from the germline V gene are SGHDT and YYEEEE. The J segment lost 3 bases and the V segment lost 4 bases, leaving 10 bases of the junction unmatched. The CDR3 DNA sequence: TGTGCCAGCAGCCTCGGACAGGTAGCGAACAATCAGCCCCAGCATTTT. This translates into CASSLGQVANNQPQHF. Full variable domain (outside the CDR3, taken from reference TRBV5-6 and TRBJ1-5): DAGVTQSPTHLIKTRGQQVTLRCSPKSGHDTVSWYQQALGQGPQFIFQYYEEEERQRGNFPDRFSGHQFPNYSSELNVNALLLGDSALYLCASSLGQVANNQPQHFGDGTRLSIL.

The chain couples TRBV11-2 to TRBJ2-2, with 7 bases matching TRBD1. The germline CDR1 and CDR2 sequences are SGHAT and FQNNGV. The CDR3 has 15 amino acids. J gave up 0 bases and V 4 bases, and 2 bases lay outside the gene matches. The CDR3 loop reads CASSWGTANTGELFF. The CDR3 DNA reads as TGTGCCAGCAGCTGGGGGACAGCGAACACCGGGGAGCTGTTTTTT.

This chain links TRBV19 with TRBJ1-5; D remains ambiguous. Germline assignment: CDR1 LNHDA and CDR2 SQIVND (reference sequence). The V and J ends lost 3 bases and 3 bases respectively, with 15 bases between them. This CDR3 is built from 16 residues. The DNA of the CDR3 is TGTGCCAGTAGTATCTTCGACGGAGGGCCCAATCAGCCCCAGCATTTT. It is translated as CASSIFDGGPNQPQHF.

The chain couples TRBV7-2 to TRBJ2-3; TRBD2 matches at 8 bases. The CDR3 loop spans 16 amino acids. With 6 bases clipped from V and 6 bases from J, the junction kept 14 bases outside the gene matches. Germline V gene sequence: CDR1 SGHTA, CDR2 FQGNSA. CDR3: CASRPGGGGVRDTQYF. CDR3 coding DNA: TGTGCCAGCAGGCCCGGGGGGGGCGGAGTTCGGGATACGCAGTATTTT.

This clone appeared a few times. The CDR3 is CASSEQAGNTIYF. The CDR3 DNA reads as TGTGCCAGCAGTGAACAGGCAGGAAACACCATATATTTT. The gene calls are TRBV6-1 and TRBJ1-3; D remains ambiguous. The CDR3 consists of 13 residues. The V end was cut by 2 bases, the J end by 4 bases, with 6 bases between. Germline loops: CDR1 MNHNS, CDR2 SASEGT.

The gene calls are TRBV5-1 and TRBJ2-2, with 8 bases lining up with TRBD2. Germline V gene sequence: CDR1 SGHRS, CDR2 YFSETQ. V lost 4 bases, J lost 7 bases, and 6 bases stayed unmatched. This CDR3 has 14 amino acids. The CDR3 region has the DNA TGCGCCAGCAGCCTGGGGACTAGTGGCGGGGAGCTGTTTTTT. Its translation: CASSLGTSGGELFF.

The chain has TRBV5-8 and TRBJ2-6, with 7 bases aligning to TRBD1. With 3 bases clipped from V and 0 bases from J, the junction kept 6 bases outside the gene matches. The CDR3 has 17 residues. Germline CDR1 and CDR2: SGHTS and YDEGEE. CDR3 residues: CASSSGTASSGANVLTF. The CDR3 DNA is TGTGCCAGCAGCTCGGGGACAGCGAGCTCTGGGGCCAACGTCCTGACTTTC. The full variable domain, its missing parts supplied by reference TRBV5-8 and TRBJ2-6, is EAGVTQSPTHLIKTRGQQATLRCSPISGHTSVYWYQQALGLGLQFLLWYDEGEERNRGNFPPRFSGRQFPNYSSELNVNALELEDSALYLCASSSGTASSGANVLTFGAGSRLTVL.

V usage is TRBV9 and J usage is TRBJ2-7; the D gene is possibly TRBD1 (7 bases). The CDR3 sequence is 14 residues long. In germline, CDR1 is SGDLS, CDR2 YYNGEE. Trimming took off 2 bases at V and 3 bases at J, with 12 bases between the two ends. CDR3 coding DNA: TGTGCCAGCAGCGTGGCGGGACAGCACTACGAGCAGTACTTC. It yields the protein CASSVAGQHYEQYF.

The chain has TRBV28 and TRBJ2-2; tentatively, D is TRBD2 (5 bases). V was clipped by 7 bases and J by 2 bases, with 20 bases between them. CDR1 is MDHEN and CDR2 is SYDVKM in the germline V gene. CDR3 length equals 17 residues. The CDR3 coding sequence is TGTGCCAGCACCTTGCCTCGGGGATTTACCAACACCGGGGAGCTGTTTTTT. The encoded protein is CASTLPRGFTNTGELFF.

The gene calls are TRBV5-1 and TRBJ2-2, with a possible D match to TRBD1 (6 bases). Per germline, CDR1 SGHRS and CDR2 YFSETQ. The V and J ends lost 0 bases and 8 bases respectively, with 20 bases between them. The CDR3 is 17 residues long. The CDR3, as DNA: TGCGCCAGCAGCTTGGGGGACACAGGGTTTGAAGGAGGGGAGCTGTTTTTT. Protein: CASSLGDTGFEGGELFF.

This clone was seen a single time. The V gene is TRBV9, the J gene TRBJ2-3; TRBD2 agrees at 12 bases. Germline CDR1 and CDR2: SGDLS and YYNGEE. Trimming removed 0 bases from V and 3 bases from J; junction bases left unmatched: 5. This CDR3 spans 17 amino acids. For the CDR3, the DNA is TGTGCCAGCAGCGTAGAACCTAGCGGGGGGGCAACAGATACGCAGTATTTT. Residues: CASSVEPSGGATDTQYF.

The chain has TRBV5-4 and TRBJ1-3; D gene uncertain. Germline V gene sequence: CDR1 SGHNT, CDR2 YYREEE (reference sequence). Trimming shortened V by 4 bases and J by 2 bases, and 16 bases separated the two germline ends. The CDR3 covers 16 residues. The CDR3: CASSPLRRRAGNTIYF. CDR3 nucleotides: TGTGCCAGCAGCCCTTTGCGGAGGCGGGCTGGAAACACCATATATTTT.

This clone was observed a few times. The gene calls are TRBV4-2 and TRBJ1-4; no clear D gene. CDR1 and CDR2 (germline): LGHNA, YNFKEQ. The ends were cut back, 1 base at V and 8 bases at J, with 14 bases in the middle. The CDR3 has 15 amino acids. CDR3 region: CASSQGSEVGEKLFF. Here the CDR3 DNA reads TGTGCCAGCAGCCAAGGATCCGAGGTCGGGGAAAAACTGTTTTTT.

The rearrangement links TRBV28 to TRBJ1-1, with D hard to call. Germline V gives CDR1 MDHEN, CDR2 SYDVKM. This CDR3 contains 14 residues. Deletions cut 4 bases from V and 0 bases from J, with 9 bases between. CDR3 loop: CASSSTALNTEAFF. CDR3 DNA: TGTGCCAGCAGTTCCACAGCCCTGAACACTGAAGCTTTCTTT.

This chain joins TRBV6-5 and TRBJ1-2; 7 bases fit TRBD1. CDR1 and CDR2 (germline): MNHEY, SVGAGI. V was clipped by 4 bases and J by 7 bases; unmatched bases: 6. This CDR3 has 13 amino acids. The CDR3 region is CASSSRTGAGYTF. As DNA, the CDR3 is TGTGCCAGCAGTTCCCGGACAGGTGCTGGCTACACCTTC.

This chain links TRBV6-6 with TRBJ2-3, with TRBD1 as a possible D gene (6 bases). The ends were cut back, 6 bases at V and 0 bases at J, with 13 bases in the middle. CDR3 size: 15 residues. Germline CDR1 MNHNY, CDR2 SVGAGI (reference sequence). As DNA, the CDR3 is TGTGCCAGCAGACCCCGGGACACAAGCACAGATACGCAGTATTTT. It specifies CASRPRDTSTDTQYF.